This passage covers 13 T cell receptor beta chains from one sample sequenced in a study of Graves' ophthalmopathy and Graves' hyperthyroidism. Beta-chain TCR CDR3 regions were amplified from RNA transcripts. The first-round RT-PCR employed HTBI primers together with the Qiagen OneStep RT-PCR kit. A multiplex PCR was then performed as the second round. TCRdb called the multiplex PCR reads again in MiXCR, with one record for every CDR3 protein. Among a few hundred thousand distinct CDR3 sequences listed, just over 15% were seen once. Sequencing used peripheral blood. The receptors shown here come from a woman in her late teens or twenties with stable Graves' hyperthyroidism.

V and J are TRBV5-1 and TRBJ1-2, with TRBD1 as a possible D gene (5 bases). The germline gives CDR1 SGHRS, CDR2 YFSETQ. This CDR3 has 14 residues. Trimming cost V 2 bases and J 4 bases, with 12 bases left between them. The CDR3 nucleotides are TGCGCCAGCAGCTTTCACAGGTTCGCCTATGGCTACACCTTC. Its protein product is CASSFHRFAYGYTF.

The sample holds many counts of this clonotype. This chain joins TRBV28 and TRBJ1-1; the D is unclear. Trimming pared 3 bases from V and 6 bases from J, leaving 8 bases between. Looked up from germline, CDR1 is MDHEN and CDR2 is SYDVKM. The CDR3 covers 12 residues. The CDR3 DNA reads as TGTGCCAGCAGTTTGACCAAACCTGAAGCTTTCTTT. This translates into CASSLTKPEAFF.

The CDR3 DNA sequence: TGTGCTAGTGGTTTGTCGAACAGGGTTTCCTATGGCTACACCTTC. Its translation: CASGLSNRVSYGYTF. V is TRBV12-5 and J is TRBJ1-2; tentative D call: TRBD1 (6 bases). The CDR3 is 15 amino acids. Trimming stripped 2 bases from V and 4 bases from J, with 14 bases between. The V gene's germline CDR1 is LGHNT and CDR2 FRNRAP.

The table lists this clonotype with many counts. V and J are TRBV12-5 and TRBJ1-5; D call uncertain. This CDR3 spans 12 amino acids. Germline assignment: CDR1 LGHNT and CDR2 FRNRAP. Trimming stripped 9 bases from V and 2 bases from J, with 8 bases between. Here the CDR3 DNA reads TGTGCTAGCGCTAGGGGCAATCAGCCCCAGCATTTT. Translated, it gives CASARGNQPQHF.

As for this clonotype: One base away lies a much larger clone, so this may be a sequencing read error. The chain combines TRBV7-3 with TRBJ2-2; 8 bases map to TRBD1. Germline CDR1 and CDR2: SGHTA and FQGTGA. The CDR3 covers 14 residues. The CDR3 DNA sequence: TGTGCCAGCAGCCGGGGGACAGGAACCGGGGAGCTGTGTTTT. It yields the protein CASSRGTGTGELCF.

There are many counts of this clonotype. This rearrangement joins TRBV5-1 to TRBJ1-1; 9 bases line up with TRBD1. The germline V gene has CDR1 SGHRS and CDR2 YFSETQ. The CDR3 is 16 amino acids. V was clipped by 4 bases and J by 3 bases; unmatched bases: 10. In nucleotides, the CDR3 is TGCGCCAGCAGCACCGGACAGGGGCCAGGGGACACTGAAGCTTTCTTT. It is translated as CASSTGQGPGDTEAFF.

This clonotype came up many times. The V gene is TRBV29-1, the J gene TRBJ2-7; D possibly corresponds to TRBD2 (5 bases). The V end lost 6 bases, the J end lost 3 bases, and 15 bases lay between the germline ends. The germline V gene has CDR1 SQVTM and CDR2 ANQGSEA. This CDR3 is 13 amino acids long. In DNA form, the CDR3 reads TGCAGCGTACGTTCGGGGAAAGTCTACGAGCAGTACTTC. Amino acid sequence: CSVRSGKVYEQYF.

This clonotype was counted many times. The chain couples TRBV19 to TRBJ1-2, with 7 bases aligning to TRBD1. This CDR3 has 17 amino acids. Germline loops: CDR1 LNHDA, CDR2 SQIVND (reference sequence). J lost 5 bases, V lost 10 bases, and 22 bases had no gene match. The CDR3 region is CATIGQRVGGGWYGYTF. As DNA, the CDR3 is TGTGCCACCATAGGGCAGAGGGTAGGGGGCGGCTGGTATGGCTACACCTTC.

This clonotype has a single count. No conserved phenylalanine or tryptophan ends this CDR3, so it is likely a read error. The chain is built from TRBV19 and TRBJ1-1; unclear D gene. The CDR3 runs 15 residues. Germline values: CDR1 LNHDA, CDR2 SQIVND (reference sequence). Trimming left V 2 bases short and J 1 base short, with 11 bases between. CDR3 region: CASSIRGARNTEAFC. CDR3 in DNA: TGTGCCAGTAGTATAAGAGGAGCGAGGAACACTGAAGCTTTCTGT.

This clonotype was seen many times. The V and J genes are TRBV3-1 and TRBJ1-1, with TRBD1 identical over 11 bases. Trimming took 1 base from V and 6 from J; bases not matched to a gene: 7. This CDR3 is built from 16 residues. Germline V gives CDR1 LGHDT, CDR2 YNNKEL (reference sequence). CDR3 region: CASSQGTGGGLAEAFF. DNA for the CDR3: TGTGCCAGCAGCCAAGGGACAGGGGGCGGGTTAGCTGAAGCTTTCTTT.

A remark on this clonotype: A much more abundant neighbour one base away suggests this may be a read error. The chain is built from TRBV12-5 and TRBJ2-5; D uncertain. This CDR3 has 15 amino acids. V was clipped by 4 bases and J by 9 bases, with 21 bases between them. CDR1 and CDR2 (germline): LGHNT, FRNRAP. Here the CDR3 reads CASGSAGTPSEAQYF. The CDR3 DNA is TGTGCTAGTGGTTCGGCAGGTACCCCGAGTGAGGCCCAGTACTTC.

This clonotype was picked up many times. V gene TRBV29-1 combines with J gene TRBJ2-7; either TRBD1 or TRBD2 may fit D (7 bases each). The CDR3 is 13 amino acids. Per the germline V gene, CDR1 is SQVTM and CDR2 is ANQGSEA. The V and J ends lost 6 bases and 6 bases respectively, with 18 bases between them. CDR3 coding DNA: TGCAGCGTCGACAGGGAAAGGGGGGGCGAGCAGTACTTC. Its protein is CSVDRERGGEQYF.

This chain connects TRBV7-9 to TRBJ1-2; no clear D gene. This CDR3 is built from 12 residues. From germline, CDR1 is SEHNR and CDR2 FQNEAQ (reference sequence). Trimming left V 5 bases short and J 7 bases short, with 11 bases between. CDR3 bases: TGTGCCAGCAGCCCCGGATTTGGTGGCTACACCTTC. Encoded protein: CASSPGFGGYTF.